Below, one TCR beta chain is given with its context. The data were produced by immunoSEQ multiplex PCR, yet TCRdb's version contains in-frame clones alone and is incomplete. The table records approximately 200,000 clones, roughly 84% of them present only once. J was trimmed by 7 bases and V by 6 bases; bases with no gene match: 11. CDR3 length: 15 amino acids. Germline CDR1 and CDR2: MGHDK and SYGVNS. This record comes from a study of blood T cell repertoires in COVID-19. The rearrangement uses TRBV25-1 and TRBJ2-7; the match to TRBD2 covers 11 bases. The sample taken for sequencing was peripheral blood. The clonotype originates from an older woman who had recovered from COVID-19. The CDR3 protein is CASSHSTSGAREQYF. CDR3 coding DNA: TGTGCCAGCAGCCACTCGACTAGCGGGGCTCGAGAGCAGTACTTC.